This T cell receptor beta chain was identified in a study of CD8 T cells in ankylosing spondylitis. Study-level findings and limits: Ankylosing spondylitis blood seemed to carry a telltale TCR beta motif made of fewer than ten highly homologous variants. The authors found the disease-linked clones to be CD8+ and relatively rare in peripheral blood. Earlier authors reported some of these motif variants in reactive arthritis synovial fluid and blood.

TCRdb ran MiXCR on the 5' RACE reads and lists one entry per CDR3 protein. The data hold approximately 200,000 distinct CDR3 sequences, with 9.5% to 15% observed a single time. In this sample, this clonotype turned up a few times. Its antigen is as yet unknown. Trimming left V 0 bases short and J 4 bases short, with 15 bases between. This CDR3 has 16 amino acids. Germline V gene data show CDR1 as LNHNV and CDR2 as YYDKDF (reference sequence). This TCR was sampled from a male donor with ankylosing spondylitis or in good health (not recorded which). Material: blood, either unsorted or a sorted T cell fraction (not recorded which). The chain employs TRBV15 and TRBJ1-2; D is ambiguous. CDR3 protein: CATSRDGRSQLYGYTF. The CDR3 nucleotides read TGTGCCACCAGCAGAGATGGGCGCTCCCAGCTCTATGGCTACACCTTC.